This T cell receptor beta chain was captured in a study of blood T cells in healthy people across ages. This CDR3 comprises 16 residues. CDR1 is MNHEY, CDR2 SVGAGI, per germline. Broader study findings: No conclusive comparison of naive versus antigen-experienced cells was possible with unsorted PBMCs. The recorded TCR beta diversity per million T cells decreased in a roughly linear manner with age. Across samples, TCR beta diversity tracked strongly with naive T cell percentage.

Donors were systemically healthy Caucasian individuals from Russia aged roughly 6 to 95 years. Regarding this clonotype: Its antigen remains unidentified.

Combining a sample-barcoded 5' primer with a J-beta primer mix, a second PCR ran for roughly 7 to 11 cycles. TCRdb re-called the 5' RACE reads through MiXCR, storing one row per CDR3 protein. Of roughly 1,500,000 distinct CDR3 sequences listed, around 36% are singletons. The rearrangement uses TRBV6-5 and TRBJ2-1; D uncertain. The assigned J gene may be wrong: the sequence end matches TRBJ2-7 better. Sequenced sample: blood. This receptor was taken from a woman in her 30s in good health. CDR3 protein: CASSYVLTSSYNEQYF. The CDR3 DNA follows: TGTGCCAGCAGTTACGTACTAACGAGCTCCTACAATGAGCAGTACTTC.